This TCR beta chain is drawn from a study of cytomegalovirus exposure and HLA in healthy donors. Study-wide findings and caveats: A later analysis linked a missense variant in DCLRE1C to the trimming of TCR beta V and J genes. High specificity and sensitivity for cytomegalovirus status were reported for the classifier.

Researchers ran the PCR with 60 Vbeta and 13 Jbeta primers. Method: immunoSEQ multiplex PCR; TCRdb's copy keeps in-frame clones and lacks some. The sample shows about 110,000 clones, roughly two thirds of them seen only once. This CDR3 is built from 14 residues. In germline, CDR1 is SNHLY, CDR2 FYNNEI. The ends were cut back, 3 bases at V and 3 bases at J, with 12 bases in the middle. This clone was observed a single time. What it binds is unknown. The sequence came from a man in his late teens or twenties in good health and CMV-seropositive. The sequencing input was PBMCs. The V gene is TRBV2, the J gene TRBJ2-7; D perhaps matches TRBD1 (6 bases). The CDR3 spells CASSDQGTDYEQYF. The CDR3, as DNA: TGTGCCAGCAGTGACCAGGGGACCGACTACGAGCAGTACTTC.